The source of this TCR beta chain is a study of identical twins. There are 13 residues in the CDR3. V dropped 6 bases and J dropped 5 bases, with 14 bases sitting between them. Germline loops: CDR1 MDHEN, CDR2 SYDVKM. This clonotype was recorded a few times. A single record per CDR3 protein comes from TCRdb applying MiXCR to the 5' RACE reads. The data hold some 500,000 distinct CDR3 sequences, with 9.6% observed a single time. The sample also formed part of further work on yellow fever vaccine responses in identical twins.

This rearrangement joins TRBV28 to TRBJ2-7; possible D gene TRBD2, 6 bases. This receptor was taken from a woman in her late teens or twenties in good health. The sequenced sample consisted of PBMCs. CDR3 in amino acids: CASRTGGGDEQYF. In DNA, the CDR3 is TGTGCCAGCAGAACCGGTGGCGGGGACGAGCAGTACTTC.